Presented here are 21 T cell receptor beta chains from one specimen sequenced in a study of blood T cell repertoires in COVID-19. Sequencing used immunoSEQ multiplex PCR; TCRdb keeps in-frame clones, though not all of them. The table includes some 97,000 clones, about 84% detected once. Sequencing was carried out using peripheral blood. The receptors derive from a human donor in a cohort sampled during active COVID-19.

This chain uses TRBV27 with TRBJ2-7; D might be TRBD2 (5 bases). The CDR3 is made up of 17 amino acids. Germline V gene lookup returns CDR1 MNHEY and CDR2 SMNVEV (reference sequence). V lost 6 bases and J lost 2, with 23 bases in between. The CDR3 DNA reads TGTGCCAGCAGAGCGGAAAGGCTTCGGCAGAGTGCCTACGAGCAGTACTTC. Its protein is CASRAERLRQSAYEQYF.

The J gene is TRBJ2-7, the V gene TRBV11-2, with TRBD1 identical over 8 bases. V shed 5 bases and J 5 bases; nucleotides not matched to a gene: 14. Germline V lookup: CDR1 SGHAT, CDR2 FQNNGV. The CDR3 consists of 16 residues. The CDR3 nucleotides read TGTGCCAGCAGCCCCGTCCGGGACAGGTTTACCCACGAGCAGTACTTC. Amino acid sequence: CASSPVRDRFTHEQYF.

This chain connects TRBV6-2 or TRBV6-3 to TRBJ1-5; tentatively, D is TRBD1 (6 bases). Trimming took off 4 bases at V and 5 bases at J, with 12 bases between the two ends. The CDR3 has 14 amino acids. Germline lookup yields CDR1 MNHEY and CDR2 SVGEGT. The CDR3, as DNA: TGTGCCAGCAGTTTCGGCAGGGGATATCAGCCCCAGCATTTT. The encoded protein is CASSFGRGYQPQHF.

V usage is TRBV11-2 and J usage is TRBJ2-5; 10 bases agree with TRBD2. This CDR3 is built from 15 residues. Per the germline V gene, CDR1 is SGHAT and CDR2 is FQNNGV. Trimming at V came to 3 bases and at J to 1 base, leaving 2 bases not matched to a gene. The CDR3 reads CASSFLAGVQETQYF. The CDR3 region has the DNA TGTGCCAGCAGCTTTCTAGCGGGGGTCCAAGAGACCCAGTACTTC.

The V call is TRBV4-2, the J call TRBJ2-7, with 9 bases lining up with TRBD2. V trimming: 5 bases; J trimming: 4 bases; junction bases outside the gene matches: 6. Germline CDR1 LGHNA, CDR2 YNFKEQ. The CDR3 covers 14 residues. The DNA for the CDR3 is TGTGCCAGCAGCGGCCGACTAGCGGCTTACGAGCAGTACTTC. Its translation: CASSGRLAAYEQYF.

This chain uses TRBV7-2 with TRBJ2-2; the D gene is possibly TRBD1 (6 bases). Trimming took off 2 bases at V and 4 bases at J, with 17 bases between the two ends. CDR1 SGHTA and CDR2 FQGNSA come from the germline V gene. The CDR3 runs to 17 residues. This CDR3 reads CASSLFTWGRGTGELFF. CDR3 sequence (DNA): TGTGCCAGCAGCTTATTTACATGGGGGCGCGGCACCGGGGAGCTGTTTTTT.

The chain uses TRBV10-3 and TRBJ1-2; 7 nucleotides line up with TRBD1. J was trimmed by 6 bases and V by 2 bases; bases with no gene match: 12. This CDR3 region has 16 residues. Per the germline V gene, CDR1 is ENHRY and CDR2 is SYGVKD. The CDR3 sequence is CAISEQTGSVTDGYTF. The CDR3 coding sequence is TGTGCCATCAGTGAGCAGACAGGGTCGGTAACTGATGGCTACACCTTC.

The V call is TRBV11-2, the J call TRBJ2-7; 8 nucleotides match TRBD2. Germline loops: CDR1 SGHAT, CDR2 FQNNGV. V gave up 5 bases and J gave up 5 bases; unmatched junction bases: 2. The CDR3 is made up of 12 amino acids. The CDR3 sequence: CASSRGGHEQYF. The DNA of the CDR3 is TGTGCCAGCAGCCGGGGGGGGCACGAGCAGTACTTC.

In this sample, this clone turned up a few times. J is TRBJ1-1 and V is TRBV10-3; no firm D call. Germline CDR1 reads ENHRY; CDR2 reads SYGVKD. V gave up 3 bases and J gave up 1 base, with 6 bases separating them. The CDR3 sequence is 13 residues long. CDR3 amino acids: CAISERENTEAFF. The CDR3 nucleotides read TGTGCCATCAGTGAAAGAGAGAACACTGAAGCTTTCTTT.

J is TRBJ2-2 and V is TRBV7-9; D is perhaps TRBD2 (6 bases). Looked up from germline, CDR1 is SEHNR and CDR2 is FQNEAQ (reference sequence). The CDR3 is made up of 17 amino acids. Trimming took off 5 bases at V and 6 bases at J, with 22 bases between the two ends. CDR3 in amino acids: CASSPRRTRGMAGELFF. CDR3 coding DNA: TGTGCCAGCAGCCCCAGGAGAACACGGGGGATGGCCGGGGAGCTGTTTTTT.

J is TRBJ1-1 and V is TRBV5-4, with unresolved D. The CDR3 consists of 12 residues. Per the germline V gene, CDR1 is SGHNT and CDR2 is YYREEE (reference sequence). Trimming shortened V by 7 bases and J by 1 base, and 8 bases separated the two germline ends. The CDR3 protein is CASRSGNTEAFF. The CDR3 bases are TGTGCCAGCCGCTCGGGGAACACTGAAGCTTTCTTT.

This clone has just one count. This rearrangement joins TRBV9 to TRBJ1-2; the D gene is possibly TRBD1 (6 bases). The germline V gene encodes CDR1 SGDLS and CDR2 YYNGEE. The V end was cut by 0 bases, the J end by 2 bases, with 11 bases between. This CDR3 is 15 amino acids long. The CDR3 region has the DNA TGTGCCAGCAGCGTAGGAGGGGGATCCAACTATGGCTACACCTTC. Translation gives CASSVGGGSNYGYTF.

V is TRBV5-6 and J is TRBJ2-2, with 9 bases lining up with TRBD1. V dropped 0 bases and J dropped 5; count of bases not matched to a gene: 5. The CDR3 consists of 16 residues. The germline gives CDR1 SGHDT, CDR2 YYEEEE. CDR3 region: CASSLVDRGITGELFF. CDR3 DNA: TGTGCCAGCAGCTTGGTGGACAGGGGAATAACCGGGGAGCTGTTTTTT.

This clone was observed once. The J gene is TRBJ2-7, the V gene TRBV5-1; tentatively, D is TRBD2 (7 bases). This CDR3 has 15 amino acids. Germline assignment: CDR1 SGHRS and CDR2 YFSETQ. Trimming stripped 0 bases from V and 2 bases from J, with 12 bases between. CDR3 amino acids: CASSLGGGGTYEQYF. CDR3 sequence (DNA): TGCGCCAGCAGCTTGGGCGGGGGCGGTACCTACGAGCAGTACTTC.

The genes are TRBV6-6 and TRBJ2-7, with 9 bases fitting TRBD2. The CDR3 contains 15 residues. V was pared by 7 bases and J by 4 bases, with 11 bases of the junction left unmatched. Germline V gives CDR1 MNHNY, CDR2 SVGAGI (reference sequence). The CDR3 bases are TGTGCCAGCACCCGAGATGGGCGGGGGGGATACGAGCAGTACTTC. Encoded protein: CASTRDGRGGYEQYF.

This clone was seen a few times. The V and J genes are TRBV5-4 and TRBJ2-3; TRBD1 agrees at 7 bases. Unmatched junction bases numbered 5, after V lost 2 bases and J lost 5 bases. The CDR3 extends over 14 amino acids. In germline, CDR1 is SGHNT, CDR2 YYREEE (reference sequence). CDR3 nucleotides: TGTGCCAGCAGCTTAAGGGGGCCAGGAGATACGCAGTATTTT. It yields the protein CASSLRGPGDTQYF.

This clone turned up a few times. The chain employs TRBV6-2 or TRBV6-3 and TRBJ1-5; the D is unclear. Germline CDR1 and CDR2: MNHEY and SVGEGT. Trimming shortened V by 0 bases and J by 3 bases, and 9 bases separated the two germline ends. CDR3 length: 15 amino acids. The CDR3 is CASSYSAGINQPQHF. The CDR3 nucleotides read TGTGCCAGCAGTTACTCGGCCGGGATCAATCAGCCCCAGCATTTT.

The chain recombines TRBV6-1 with TRBJ2-3; tentative D call: TRBD2 (5 bases). The V gene's germline CDR1 is MNHNS and CDR2 SASEGT. The CDR3 has 13 residues. The germline V and J ends were trimmed by 3 bases and 5 bases, with 9 bases remaining between them. The CDR3 sequence: CASSETGGDTQYF. The CDR3 nucleotides are TGTGCCAGCAGTGAGACCGGAGGAGATACGCAGTATTTT.

This chain links TRBV3-1 (or the pseudogene TRBV3-2) with TRBJ2-5; a weak D match, TRBD1 (5 bases). Trimming removed 0 bases from V and 2 bases from J, with 16 bases in between. CDR1 LGHDT and CDR2 YNNKEL come from the germline V gene (reference sequence). This CDR3 comprises 17 residues. The CDR3: CASSQDRMGRTQETQYF. CDR3 nucleotides: TGTGCCAGCAGCCAAGATAGGATGGGCAGGACACAAGAGACCCAGTACTTC.

A note on this clone: Other nucleotide sequences from this sample produce the same CDR3. This chain uses TRBV19 with TRBJ2-1; 7 positions agree with TRBD2. Germline assignment: CDR1 LNHDA and CDR2 SQIVND (reference sequence). This CDR3 is built from 14 residues. V was clipped by 4 bases and J by 4 bases; unmatched bases: 4. The CDR3 loop is CASSRGGDYNEQFF. The CDR3 DNA reads as TGTGCCAGTAGTAGGGGGGGGGATTACAATGAGCAGTTCTTC.

This clone was seen more than once but under ten times. V is TRBV7-9 and J is TRBJ2-5; no clear D. The V gene's germline CDR1 is SEHNR and CDR2 FQNEAQ (reference sequence). The CDR3 length is 14 residues. V dropped 0 bases and J dropped 4 bases, with 9 bases sitting between them. The CDR3 bases are TGTGCCAGCAGCTTAGCCCAGGATCGAGAGACCCAGTACTTC. Its translation is CASSLAQDRETQYF.